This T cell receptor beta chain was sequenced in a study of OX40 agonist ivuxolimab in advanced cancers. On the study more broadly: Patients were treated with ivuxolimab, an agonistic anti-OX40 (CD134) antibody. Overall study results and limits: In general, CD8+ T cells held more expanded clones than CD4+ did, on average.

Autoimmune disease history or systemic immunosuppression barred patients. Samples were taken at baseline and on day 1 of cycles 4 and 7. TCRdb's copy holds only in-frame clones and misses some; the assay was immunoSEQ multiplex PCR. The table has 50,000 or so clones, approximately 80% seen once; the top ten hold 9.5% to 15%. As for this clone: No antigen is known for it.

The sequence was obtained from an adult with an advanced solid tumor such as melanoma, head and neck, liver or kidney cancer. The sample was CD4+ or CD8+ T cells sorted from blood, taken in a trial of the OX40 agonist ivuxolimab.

The CDR3 region is CASSPNDGGNTIYF. The CDR3 coding sequence is TGCGCCAGCAGCCCTAATGACGGGGGAAACACCATATATTTT. The chain is built from TRBV5-1 and TRBJ1-3, with D unclear. The CDR3 totals 14 residues. Germline V gene lookup returns CDR1 SGHRS and CDR2 YFSETQ. Trimming shortened V by 4 bases and J by 4 bases, and 12 bases separated the two germline ends.